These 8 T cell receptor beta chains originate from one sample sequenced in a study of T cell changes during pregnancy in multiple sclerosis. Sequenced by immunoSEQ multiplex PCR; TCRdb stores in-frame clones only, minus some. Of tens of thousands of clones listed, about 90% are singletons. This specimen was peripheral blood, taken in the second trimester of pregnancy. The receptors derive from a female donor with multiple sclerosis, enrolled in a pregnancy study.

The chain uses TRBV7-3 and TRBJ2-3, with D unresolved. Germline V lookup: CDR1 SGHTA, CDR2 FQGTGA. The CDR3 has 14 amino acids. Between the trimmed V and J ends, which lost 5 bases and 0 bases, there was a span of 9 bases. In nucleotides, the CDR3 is TGTGCCAGCAGCCCGAGGATTAGCACAGATACGCAGTATTTT. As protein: CASSPRISTDTQYF.

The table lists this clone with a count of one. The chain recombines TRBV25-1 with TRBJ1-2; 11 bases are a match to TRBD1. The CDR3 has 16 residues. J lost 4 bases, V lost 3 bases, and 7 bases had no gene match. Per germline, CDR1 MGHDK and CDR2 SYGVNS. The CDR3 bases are TGTGCCAGCAGTGAGGCTTGGACAGGGGGCGTCTATGGCTACACCTTC. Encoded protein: CASSEAWTGGVYGYTF.

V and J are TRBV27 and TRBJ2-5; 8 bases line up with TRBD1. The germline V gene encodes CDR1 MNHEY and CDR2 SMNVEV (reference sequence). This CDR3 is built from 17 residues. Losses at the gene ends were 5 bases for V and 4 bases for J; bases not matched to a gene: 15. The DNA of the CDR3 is TGTGCCAGCAGTCAATCGGTGGGACAGGATGGGGGAGAGACCCAGTACTTC. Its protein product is CASSQSVGQDGGETQYF.

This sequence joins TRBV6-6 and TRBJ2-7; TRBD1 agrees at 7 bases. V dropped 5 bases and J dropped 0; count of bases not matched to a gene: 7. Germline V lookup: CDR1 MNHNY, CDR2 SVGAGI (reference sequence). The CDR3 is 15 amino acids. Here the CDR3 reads CASSPVTGSSYEQYF. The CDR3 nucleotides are TGTGCCAGCAGTCCCGTGACAGGGAGCTCCTACGAGCAGTACTTC.

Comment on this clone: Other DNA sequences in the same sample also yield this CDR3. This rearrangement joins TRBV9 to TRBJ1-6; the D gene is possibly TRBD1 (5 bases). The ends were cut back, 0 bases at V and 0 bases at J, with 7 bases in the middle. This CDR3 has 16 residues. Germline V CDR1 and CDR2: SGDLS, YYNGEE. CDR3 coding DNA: TGTGCCAGCAGCGTAGGCGGGGGCTCCTATAATTCACCCCTCCACTTT. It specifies CASSVGGGSYNSPLHF.

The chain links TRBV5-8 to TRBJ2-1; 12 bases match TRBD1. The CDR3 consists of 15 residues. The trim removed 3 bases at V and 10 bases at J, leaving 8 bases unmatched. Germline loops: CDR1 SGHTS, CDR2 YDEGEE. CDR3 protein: CASSSPGQGAGEQFF. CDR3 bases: TGTGCCAGCAGCTCCCCGGGACAGGGGGCAGGGGAGCAGTTCTTC.

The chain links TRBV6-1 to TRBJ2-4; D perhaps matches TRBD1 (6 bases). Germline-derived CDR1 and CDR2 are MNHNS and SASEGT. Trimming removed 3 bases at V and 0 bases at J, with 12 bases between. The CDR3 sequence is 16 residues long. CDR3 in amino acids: CASSEGSTGAKNIQYF. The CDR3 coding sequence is TGTGCCAGCAGTGAGGGGTCGACAGGAGCCAAAAACATTCAGTACTTC.

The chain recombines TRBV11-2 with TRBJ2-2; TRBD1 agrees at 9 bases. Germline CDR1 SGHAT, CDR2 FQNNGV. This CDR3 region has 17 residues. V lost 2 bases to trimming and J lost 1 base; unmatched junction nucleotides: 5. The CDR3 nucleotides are TGTGCCAGCAGCTTAAGGGACAGGGCCCTGAACACCGGGGAGCTGTTTTTT. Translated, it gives CASSLRDRALNTGELFF.